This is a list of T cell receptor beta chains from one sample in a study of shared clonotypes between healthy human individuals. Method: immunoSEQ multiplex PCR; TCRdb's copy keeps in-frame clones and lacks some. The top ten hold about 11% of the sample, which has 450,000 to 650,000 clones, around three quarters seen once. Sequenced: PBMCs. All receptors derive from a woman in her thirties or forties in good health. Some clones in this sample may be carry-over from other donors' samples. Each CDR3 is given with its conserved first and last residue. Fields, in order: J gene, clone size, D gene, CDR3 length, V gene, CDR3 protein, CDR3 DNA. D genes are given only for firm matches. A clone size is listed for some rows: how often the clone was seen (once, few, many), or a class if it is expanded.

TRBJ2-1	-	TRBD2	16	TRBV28	CASSITGTSVYNEQFF	TGTGCCAGCAGTATTACCGGGACTAGCGTCTACAATGAGCAGTTCTTC
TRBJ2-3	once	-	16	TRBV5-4	CASSSSQGPSTDTQYF	TGTGCCAGCAGCTCCTCACAGGGACCTAGCACAGATACGCAGTATTTT
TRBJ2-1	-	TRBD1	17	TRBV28	CASSLYSGQGSYNEQFF	TGTGCCAGCAGTTTATACTCCGGACAGGGGTCCTACAATGAGCAGTTCTTC
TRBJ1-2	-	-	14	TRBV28	CASSLVQVGYGYTF	TGTGCCAGCAGTTTAGTTCAGGTCGGATATGGCTACACCTTC
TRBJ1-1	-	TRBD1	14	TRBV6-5	CASTTGGMNTEAFF	TGTGCCAGCACCACAGGGGGGATGAACACTGAAGCTTTCTTT
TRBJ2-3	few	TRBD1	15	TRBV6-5	CASSKGQTSTDTQYF	TGTGCCAGCAGCAAGGGACAGACTAGCACAGATACGCAGTATTTT
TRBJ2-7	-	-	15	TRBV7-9	CASSLAAGKTYEQYF	TGTGCCAGCAGCTTAGCTGCCGGGAAAACCTACGAGCAGTACTTC
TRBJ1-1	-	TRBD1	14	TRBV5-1	CASCPGTGYTEAFF	TGCGCCAGCTGCCCCGGGACAGGGTACACTGAAGCTTTCTTT
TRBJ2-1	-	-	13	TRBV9	CASSVDSYNEQFF	TGTGCCAGCAGCGTAGACTCCTACAATGAGCAGTTCTTC
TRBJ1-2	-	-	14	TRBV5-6	CASSLKVPNYGYTF	TGTGCCAGCAGCTTGAAGGTTCCGAACTATGGCTACACCTTC
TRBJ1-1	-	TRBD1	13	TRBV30	CAWTQGEFTEAFF	TGTGCCTGGACCCAGGGGGAATTCACTGAAGCTTTCTTT
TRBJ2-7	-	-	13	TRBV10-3	CAIRKVVSHEQYF	TGTGCCATCAGGAAGGTGGTATCCCACGAGCAGTACTTC
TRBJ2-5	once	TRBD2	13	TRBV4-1	CASRLAGEETQYF	TGCGCCAGCCGACTAGCGGGAGAGGAGACCCAGTACTTC
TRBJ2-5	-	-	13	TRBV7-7	CASSQTDQETQYF	TGTGCCAGCAGCCAAACCGACCAAGAGACCCAGTACTTC
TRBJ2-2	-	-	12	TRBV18	CASSPDTGELFF	TGTGCCAGCTCACCAGACACCGGGGAGCTGTTTTTT
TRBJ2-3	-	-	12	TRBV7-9	CASSLAWDTQYF	TGTGCCAGCAGCTTAGCCTGGGATACGCAGTATTTT
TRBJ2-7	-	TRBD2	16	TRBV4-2	CASSQGLAGVTYEQYF	TGTGCCAGCAGCCAGGGACTAGCGGGGGTAACCTACGAGCAGTACTTC
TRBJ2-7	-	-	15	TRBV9	CASSATSIVGYEQYF	TGTGCCAGCAGCGCGACGTCCATAGTTGGCTACGAGCAGTACTTC
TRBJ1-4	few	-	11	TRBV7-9	CASSRSEKLFF	TGTGCCAGCAGCCGGAGTGAAAAACTGTTTTTT
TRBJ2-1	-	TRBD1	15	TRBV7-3	CASSKGQFAYNEQFF	TGTGCCAGCAGCAAGGGACAGTTCGCCTACAATGAGCAGTTCTTC
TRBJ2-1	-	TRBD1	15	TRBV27	CASRAPGQGYNEQFF	TGTGCCAGCCGTGCGCCGGGACAGGGTTACAATGAGCAGTTCTTC
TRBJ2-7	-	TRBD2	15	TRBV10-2	CASTMTSGSSYEQYF	TGCGCCAGCACTATGACTAGCGGGAGCTCCTACGAGCAGTACTTC
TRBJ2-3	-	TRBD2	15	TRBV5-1	CASSASGGVTDTQYF	TGCGCCAGCAGCGCGAGCGGGGGTGTCACAGATACGCAGTATTTT
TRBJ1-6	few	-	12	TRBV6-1	CASRDNNSPLHF	TGTGCCAGCAGGGACAATAATTCACCCCTCCACTTT
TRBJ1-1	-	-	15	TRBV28	CASSLGDIPDTEAFF	TGTGCCAGCAGTTTAGGGGATATCCCTGACACTGAAGCTTTCTTT
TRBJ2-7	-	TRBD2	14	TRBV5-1	CASSQAPSGGEQYF	TGCGCCAGCAGCCAGGCCCCTAGCGGTGGCGAGCAGTACTTC
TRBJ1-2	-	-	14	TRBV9	CASNNRARGYGYTF	TGTGCCAGCAACAACAGGGCCAGGGGTTATGGCTACACCTTC
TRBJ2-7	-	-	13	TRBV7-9	CASSLGGLNEQYF	TGTGCCAGCAGCTTAGGGGGGCTCAACGAGCAGTACTTC
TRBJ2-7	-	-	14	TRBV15	CATSRDLGTYEQYF	TGTGCCACCAGCAGAGATCTCGGTACCTACGAGCAGTACTTC
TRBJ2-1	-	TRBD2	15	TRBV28	CASTILATSYNEQFF	TGTGCCAGCACCATACTAGCGACCTCCTACAATGAGCAGTTCTTC
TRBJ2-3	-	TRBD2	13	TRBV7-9	CATSGRGTDTQYF	TGTGCCACTAGCGGGAGAGGAACAGATACGCAGTATTTT
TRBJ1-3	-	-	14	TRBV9	CASSVGQTGNTIYF	TGTGCCAGCAGCGTAGGGCAGACTGGAAACACCATATATTTT
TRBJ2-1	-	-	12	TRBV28	CGIASPNNEQFF	TGTGGGATTGCTAGCCCAAACAATGAGCAGTTCTTC
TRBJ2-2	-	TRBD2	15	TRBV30	CAWSGSGSRTGELFF	TGTGCCTGGAGTGGAAGCGGGAGTCGAACCGGGGAGCTGTTTTTT
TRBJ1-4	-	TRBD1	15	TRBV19	CASSMRTGPREKLFF	TGTGCCAGTAGTATGAGGACAGGCCCCCGTGAAAAACTGTTTTTT
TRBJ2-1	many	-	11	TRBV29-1	CSVESGHEQFF	TGCAGCGTTGAATCGGGACATGAGCAGTTCTTC
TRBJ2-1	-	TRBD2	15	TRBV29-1	CSGLPSGSFNNEQFF	TGCAGCGGACTACCTAGCGGGAGCTTTAACAATGAGCAGTTCTTC
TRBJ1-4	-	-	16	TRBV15	CATSRDDPDEYEKLFF	TGTGCCACCAGCAGAGATGACCCAGACGAGTATGAAAAACTGTTTTTT
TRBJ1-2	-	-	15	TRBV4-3	CASSQDLRGLYGYTF	TGCGCCAGCAGCCAAGATCTACGGGGGCTCTATGGCTACACCTTC
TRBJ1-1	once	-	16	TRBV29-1	CSVEAPLRGMNTEAFF	TGCAGCGTTGAAGCCCCCTTGAGGGGGATGAACACTGAAGCTTTCTTT
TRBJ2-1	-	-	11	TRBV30	CAWSVKIGQFF	TGTGCCTGGAGTGTAAAAATTGGGCAGTTCTTC
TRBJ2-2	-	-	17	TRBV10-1	CASSAPQASMNTGELFF	TGCGCCAGCAGTGCCCCCCAAGCGAGCATGAACACCGGGGAGCTGTTTTTT
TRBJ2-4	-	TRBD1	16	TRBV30	CAWSVGTDVAKNIQYF	TGTGCCTGGAGTGTAGGGACAGACGTAGCCAAAAACATTCAGTACTTC
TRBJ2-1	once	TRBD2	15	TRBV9	CASSVVPSGSNEQFF	TGTGCCAGCAGCGTAGTTCCTAGCGGGAGTAATGAGCAGTTCTTC
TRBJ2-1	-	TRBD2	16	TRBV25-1	CASSSIAGGSYNEQFF	TGTGCCAGCAGTTCAATAGCGGGAGGGTCCTACAATGAGCAGTTCTTC
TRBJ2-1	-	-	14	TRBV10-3	CAISATGSYNEQFF	TGTGCCATCAGTGCCACAGGGTCCTACAATGAGCAGTTCTTC
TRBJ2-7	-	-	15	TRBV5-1	CASSLRSVGSYEQYF	TGCGCCAGCAGCTTGCGAAGCGTGGGGTCCTACGAGCAGTACTTC
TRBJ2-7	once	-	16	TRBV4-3	CASSQHGGMGSYEQYF	TGCGCCAGCAGCCAACATGGGGGGATGGGCTCCTACGAGCAGTACTTC
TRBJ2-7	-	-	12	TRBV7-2	CASSLYTGEQYF	TGTGCCAGCAGTCTTTACACCGGCGAGCAGTACTTC
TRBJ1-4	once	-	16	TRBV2	CASCPGGLPSNEKLFF	TGTGCCAGCTGCCCTGGAGGTCTCCCCTCTAATGAAAAACTGTTTTTT
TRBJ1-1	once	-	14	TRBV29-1	CSVPLGQGNTEAFF	TGCAGCGTGCCCCTGGGACAAGGGAACACTGAAGCTTTCTTT
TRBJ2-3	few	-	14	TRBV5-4	CASSLEVSTDTQYF	TGTGCCAGCAGCTTGGAGGTGAGCACAGATACGCAGTATTTT
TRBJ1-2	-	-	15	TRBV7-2	CASSFIAGLVYGYTF	TGTGCCAGCAGCTTCATTGCAGGGCTGGTCTATGGCTACACCTTC
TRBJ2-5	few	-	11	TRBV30	CAWSLGETQYF	TGTGCCTGGAGTCTAGGAGAGACCCAGTACTTC
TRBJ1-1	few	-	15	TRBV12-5	CASGLSPSVNTEAFF	TGTGCTAGTGGTTTGTCCCCCTCAGTGAACACTGAAGCTTTCTTT
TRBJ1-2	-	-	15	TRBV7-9	CASSSPPGIGGGYTF	TGTGCCAGCAGCTCGCCGCCTGGGATCGGGGGTGGCTACACCTTC